This TCR beta chain was sequenced during a study of vaccination and CD4 T cells after COVID-19. Sequence data for DNA of cultured CD4+ T cells were generated by the Oncomine TCR Beta short-read assay. In this case, cultured CD4+ T cells provided the extracted genomic DNA. TCRdb processed the PCR reads anew with MiXCR; each CDR3 protein has one entry. The table has around 21,000 distinct CDR3 sequences, over 50% seen once. This clonotype has only a few counts. Antigen specificity is unknown. The CDR3 has 15 residues. V lost 0 bases and J lost 6; bases outside the gene matches: 3. Per the germline V gene, CDR1 is LGHNA and CDR2 is YSLEER. Treatment indicated: 10-day PBMC culture with coronavirus spike peptide pools or control peptides (ViraFEST assay).

This receptor was taken from a human donor who had recovered from COVID-19. The V and J genes are TRBV4-3 and TRBJ2-2; TRBD2 aligns across 8 bases. Sequenced: CD4+ T cells from blood, cultured in vitro. CDR3 sequence reads: CASSQDWRGAGELFF. The CDR3 nucleotides read TGCGCCAGCAGCCAAGATTGGCGGGGGGCCGGGGAGCTGTTTTTT.